The TCR beta chain under discussion was sequenced for a study of CD8 T cells in ankylosing spondylitis. This clonotype has ten or more counts. Its antigen remains unidentified. Study-level findings and limits: Matched ankylosing spondylitis synovial fluid reportedly contained a significantly enriched population of disease-linked clones. CD8+ by phenotype, disease-linked clones were relatively rare in peripheral blood. In reactive arthritis synovial fluid and blood, some motif variants had been reported before. Made up of about eight highly homologous variants, a TCR beta motif appeared characteristic of ankylosing spondylitis blood.

Library preparation for TCR beta used quantitative 5'-RACE with molecular barcodes. Via MiXCR, TCRdb re-called the 5' RACE reads, giving one row per CDR3 protein. Here the sample spans 300,000 to 400,000 distinct CDR3 sequences, about 20% being singletons. This receptor was taken from a male donor with ankylosing spondylitis. Sequencing was done on a sample of blood, either unsorted or a sorted T cell fraction (not recorded which).

In DNA form, the CDR3 reads TGCAGCGTTACCTCTGGAAACACCATATATTTT. This gives the protein CSVTSGNTIYF. The gene calls are TRBV29-1 and TRBJ1-3; D gene ambiguous. The CDR3 totals 11 residues. V was pared by 5 bases and J by 0 bases, with 2 bases between. Germline values: CDR1 SQVTM, CDR2 ANQGSEA.